These 10 T cell receptor beta chains were all obtained from the same sample, sequenced in a study of blood T cell repertoires in COVID-19. The method was immunoSEQ multiplex PCR; TCRdb's version includes in-frame clones alone and lacks a portion of them. This sample has about 130,000 clones, with around 85% found just once. Sequenced sample: peripheral blood. These receptors were collected from a woman older than 75 with COVID-19, enrolled during active disease.

V usage is TRBV28 and J usage is TRBJ1-1, with 7 bases matching TRBD1. The germline CDR1 and CDR2 sequences are MDHEN and SYDVKM. CDR3 size: 16 residues. Germline trimming cut 6 bases from V and 3 bases from J; bases unmatched to any gene: 13. This CDR3 reads CASSPLTGLGDTEAFF. CDR3 nucleotides: TGTGCCAGCAGCCCCCTGACAGGGCTTGGGGACACTGAAGCTTTCTTT.

The chain couples TRBV28 to TRBJ1-1; 8 bases map to TRBD1. CDR3 length: 12 amino acids. V was clipped by 3 bases and J by 10 bases; unmatched bases: 4. Germline lookup yields CDR1 MDHEN and CDR2 SYDVKM. The CDR3 here is CASSLPGQGAFF. As DNA, the CDR3 is TGTGCCAGCAGTTTGCCCGGACAGGGAGCTTTCTTT.

The chain carries TRBV5-6 and TRBJ2-5, with D tentatively TRBD1 (5 bases). This CDR3 has 13 amino acids. V lost 5 bases and J lost 5, with 13 bases in between. Germline CDR1 SGHDT, CDR2 YYEEEE. The CDR3, as DNA: TGTGCCAGCAGACTGGACATTGGGGAGACCCAGTACTTC. Translation gives CASRLDIGETQYF. The full variable domain, its missing parts supplied by reference TRBV5-6 and TRBJ2-5, is DAGVTQSPTHLIKTRGQQVTLRCSPKSGHDTVSWYQQALGQGPQFIFQYYEEEERQRGNFPDRFSGHQFPNYSSELNVNALLLGDSALYLCASRLDIGETQYFGPGTRLLVL.

As for this clone: This sample includes further DNA sequences coding for the same CDR3. The chain carries TRBV19 and TRBJ2-2; weak D call: TRBD1 (6 bases). The length of the CDR3 is 12 residues. Germline CDR1 and CDR2: LNHDA and SQIVND (reference sequence). V was trimmed by 3 bases and J by 7 bases, leaving 6 bases between them. CDR3 nucleotides: TGTGCCAGTAGTATCAGGGGCGGGGAGCTGTTTTTT. It yields the protein CASSIRGGELFF.

In this sample, this clone turned up once. The chain recombines TRBV19 with TRBJ1-4; 9 bases are shared with TRBD1. With V trimmed by 3 bases and J by 5 bases, 10 bases remained unmatched. The CDR3 is 17 residues long. Germline-derived CDR1 and CDR2 are LNHDA and SQIVND (reference sequence). The CDR3 loop is CASSILGQGLKNEKLFF. The DNA of the CDR3 is TGTGCCAGTAGTATTTTGGGACAGGGCCTAAAGAATGAAAAACTGTTTTTT.

The chain uses TRBV5-1 and TRBJ2-4, with TRBD2 matching over 9 bases. This CDR3 has 21 residues. The ends lost 3 bases at V and 6 bases at J; junction bases unmatched: 25. The germline CDR1 and CDR2 sequences are SGHRS and YFSETQ. The CDR3 reads CASSSVPGLAGGGGPGNIQYF. The CDR3 nucleotides are TGCGCCAGCAGCTCTGTCCCGGGCCTCGCGGGCGGGGGGGGACCGGGAAACATTCAGTACTTC.

This clone was counted between two and nine times. The V gene is TRBV19, the J gene TRBJ2-3; D is ambiguous. Germline lookup yields CDR1 LNHDA and CDR2 SQIVND (reference sequence). V lost 5 bases and J 1 base, leaving 7 bases between the germline ends. This CDR3 comprises 13 residues. The CDR3 loop reads CASSVLGTDTQYF. The CDR3 bases are TGTGCCAGTAGTGTGCTAGGCACAGATACGCAGTATTTT.

The gene calls are TRBV4-2 and TRBJ1-2; D is unclear. The CDR3 sequence is 17 residues long. Trimming pared 0 bases from V and 2 bases from J, leaving 16 bases between. Germline lookup yields CDR1 LGHNA and CDR2 YNFKEQ. The CDR3 DNA reads TGTGCCAGCAGCCAAGATGAAGTGGCAGAAAGAAACTATGGCTACACCTTC. It encodes CASSQDEVAERNYGYTF.

The chain recombines TRBV20-1 with TRBJ2-1; D might be TRBD2 (6 bases). CDR1 is DFQATT, CDR2 SNEGSKA, per germline (reference sequence). The length of the CDR3 is 13 residues. The V end lost 3 bases, the J end lost 6 bases, and 12 bases lay between the germline ends. CDR3 sequence reads: CSASVSGPNEQFF. CDR3 DNA sequence: TGCAGTGCTAGTGTTAGCGGACCCAATGAGCAGTTCTTC.

J is TRBJ1-1 and V is TRBV21-1; the D call in the table, TRBD1, was not verified against the DNA. TRBV21-1 is annotated as a pseudogene. CDR3 size: 15 residues. Here the CDR3 reads CASGRSRDMNTEAFF. For the CDR3, the DNA is TGTGCCAGCGGCCGGTCCCGGGACATGAACACTGAAGCTTTCTTT.